These 20 T cell receptor beta chains share one sample of origin, sequenced in a study of post-analysis software for immune sequencing data. Study outcomes and limitations: Four or five TRBV segments, TRBV5-6, TRBV5-1 and TRBV20-1 among them, were found more frequent in patients than controls.

TCR beta cDNA libraries included unique molecular identifiers. TCRdb used MiXCR to reprocess the PCR reads, holding one entry per CDR3 protein. The repertoire holds some 370,000 distinct CDR3 sequences, with 30% to 45% as singletons. Which antigens these TCRs recognize remains unknown. The sequencing sample was made of blood. These receptors were collected from a girl between 5 and 17 years old with multiple sclerosis.

This clonotype has more than one count but fewer than ten. The chain uses TRBV7-9 and TRBJ2-3, with 8 bases matching TRBD1. The CDR3 totals 17 residues. CDR1 is SEHNR, CDR2 FQNEAQ, per germline (reference sequence). V was clipped by 1 base and J by 4 bases; unmatched bases: 10. CDR3 nucleotides: TGTGCCAGCAGCTTAGGGTGGGACAGGCGCAAATCAGATACGCAGTATTTT. Amino acids: CASSLGWDRRKSDTQYF.

The V and J genes are TRBV3-1 and TRBJ2-2; no reliable D call. Germline V gene data show CDR1 as LGHDT and CDR2 as YNNKEL (reference sequence). The CDR3 is made up of 13 amino acids. Trimming stripped 1 base from V and 6 bases from J, with 6 bases between. The CDR3 region has the DNA TGTGCCAGCAGCCAAGCCCGGTCCGGGGAGCTGTTTTTT. Translated: CASSQARSGELFF.

V and J are TRBV5-5 and TRBJ2-3; TRBD2 matches 7 bases. The CDR3 runs 16 residues. The V gene's germline CDR1 is SGHKS and CDR2 YYEKEE (reference sequence). The J segment lost 6 bases and the V segment lost 0 bases, leaving 10 bases of the junction unmatched. The CDR3 protein is CASSLAGGGTPDTQYF. The CDR3, as DNA: TGTGCCAGCAGCTTGGCGGGGGGAGGAACTCCGGATACGCAGTATTTT.

The V call is TRBV5-6, the J call TRBJ1-1; the match to TRBD1 covers 7 bases. Germline V gene data show CDR1 as SGHDT and CDR2 as YYEEEE. J gave up 4 bases and V 6 bases, and 12 bases lay outside the gene matches. The CDR3 consists of 15 residues. The CDR3 loop is CASTTGELWGTEAFF. The CDR3 DNA reads TGTGCCAGCACTACAGGGGAATTGTGGGGCACTGAAGCTTTCTTT.

This clonotype has a single count. This chain connects TRBV29-1 to TRBJ1-1, with 7 bases lining up with TRBD1. Germline trimming cut 2 bases from V and 2 bases from J; bases unmatched to any gene: 8. The CDR3 spans 15 residues. CDR1 is SQVTM and CDR2 is ANQGSEA in the germline V gene. CDR3 DNA: TGCAGCGTTGAAAACCTCGGGACAGCCAACACTGAAGCTTTCTTT. It translates to CSVENLGTANTEAFF.

The chain links TRBV12-3 or TRBV12-4 to TRBJ2-7; 7 nucleotides match TRBD2. The CDR3 extends over 16 amino acids. The V and J ends lost 1 base and 0 bases, in that order; junction bases with no gene match: 6. CDR3 coding DNA: TGTGCCAGCAGTTTAGGGGGGGGACTCTTCTCCTACGAGCAGTACTTC. It translates to CASSLGGGLFSYEQYF.

This chain links TRBV6-5 with TRBJ1-2; TRBD1 matches 7 bases. From germline, CDR1 is MNHEY and CDR2 SVGAGI. Trimming at V came to 5 bases and at J to 4 bases, leaving 7 bases not matched to a gene. CDR3 length: 14 residues. This CDR3 reads CASSNRGTIYGYTF. CDR3 DNA sequence: TGTGCCAGCAGTAACAGGGGAACGATCTATGGCTACACCTTC.

There are a few counts of this clonotype. The chain is built from TRBV29-1 and TRBJ2-3; 8 nucleotides agree with TRBD2. The CDR3 loop spans 14 amino acids. V trimming: 6 bases; J trimming: 2 bases; junction bases outside the gene matches: 7. Per germline, CDR1 SQVTM and CDR2 ANQGSEA. CDR3 in amino acids: CSVQLAEPTDTQYF. The CDR3 nucleotides are TGCAGCGTCCAACTAGCGGAACCCACAGATACGCAGTATTTT.

Remarks on this clonotype: This may be a read error: a much more frequent sequence differs by one nucleotide. V usage is TRBV20-1 and J usage is TRBJ2-1; D is unclear. Germline assignment: CDR1 DFQATT and CDR2 SNEGSKA (reference sequence). The CDR3 length is 12 residues. CDR3 sequence: CRAMNARDEQFF. CDR3 DNA sequence: TGCAGGGCTATGAACGCCCGGGATGAGCAGTTCTTC.

V usage is TRBV6-5 and J usage is TRBJ1-1; TRBD1 is a possible D gene (5 bases). CDR1 is MNHEY, CDR2 SVGAGI, per germline. The CDR3 is made up of 17 amino acids. Trimming shortened V by 0 bases and J by 1 base, and 15 bases separated the two germline ends. The CDR3: CASSYSGTLGRNTEAFF. The CDR3 DNA is TGTGCCAGCAGTTACTCTGGGACTCTGGGGAGGAACACTGAAGCTTTCTTT.

The chain couples TRBV28 to TRBJ2-1; D uncertain. Deletions cut 4 bases from V and 10 bases from J, with 26 bases between. This CDR3 comprises 17 residues. Germline CDR1 is MDHEN and CDR2 is SYDVKM. This chain's CDR3 is CASSSSNSWTESGEQFF. The CDR3 nucleotides read TGTGCCAGCAGTTCCTCCAACTCTTGGACGGAATCCGGCGAGCAGTTCTTC.

This clonotype has only a few counts. The J gene is TRBJ2-7, the V gene TRBV5-6; D is perhaps TRBD1 or TRBD2 (5 bases each). The germline V gene encodes CDR1 SGHDT and CDR2 YYEEEE. This CDR3 is 15 amino acids long. Trimming stripped 5 bases from V and 4 bases from J, with 19 bases between. The CDR3 DNA reads TGTGCCAGCAGTCGTCCCGGGACGGCGGCGTACGAGCAGTACTTC. Translation gives CASSRPGTAAYEQYF. The whole variable domain, filled in from reference TRBV5-6 and TRBJ2-7, reads DAGVTQSPTHLIKTRGQQVTLRCSPKSGHDTVSWYQQALGQGPQFIFQYYEEEERQRGNFPDRFSGHQFPNYSSELNVNALLLGDSALYLCASSRPGTAAYEQYFGPGTRLTVT.

The chain joins TRBV12-3 or TRBV12-4 to TRBJ2-5; 7 bases are a match to TRBD2. V trimming: 3 bases; J trimming: 7 bases; junction bases outside the gene matches: 8. The CDR3 is 14 residues long. In DNA, the CDR3 is TGTGCCAGCAGTTTCGTTGAGCGGGGTGGGACCCAGTACTTC. This translates into CASSFVERGGTQYF.

This clonotype was observed a handful of times. The V call is TRBV5-1, the J call TRBJ2-3; D not resolved. Trimming stripped 4 bases from V and 3 bases from J, with 15 bases between. The CDR3 contains 15 residues. From germline, CDR1 is SGHRS and CDR2 YFSETQ. The CDR3: CASSIYSPGTDTQYF. CDR3 nucleotide sequence: TGCGCCAGCAGCATCTACTCTCCAGGTACAGATACGCAGTATTTT.

The table lists this clonotype with a few counts. V is TRBV5-1 and J is TRBJ1-2; TRBD1 aligns across 8 bases. This CDR3 is built from 13 residues. The junction had 7 bases not matched to a gene; V was cut back by 4 bases and J by 8 bases. Germline V gene lookup returns CDR1 SGHRS and CDR2 YFSETQ. The chain's CDR3 is CASSLGQGKGYTF. The CDR3 nucleotides are TGCGCCAGCAGCCTCGGACAGGGTAAAGGCTACACCTTC.

This clonotype was picked up a small number of times. The chain recombines TRBV4-1 with TRBJ1-2, with 8 bases that match TRBD1. The CDR3 contains 13 residues. CDR1 is MGHRA and CDR2 is YSYEKL in the germline V gene. The ends lost 7 bases at V and 6 bases at J; junction bases unmatched: 7. CDR3 bases: TGCGCCAGCAAAGCAGGGGGCAGGAATGGCTACACCTTC. It codes for CASKAGGRNGYTF.

The chain links TRBV18 to TRBJ2-7; a possible D gene is TRBD2 (5 bases). This CDR3 is built from 14 residues. Germline V gene sequence: CDR1 KGHSH, CDR2 LQKENI. With 2 bases removed from V and 6 bases from J, the gap between germline ends came to 14 bases. CDR3: CASSPVSGDGEQYF. CDR3 DNA: TGTGCCAGCTCACCAGTATCCGGGGATGGCGAGCAGTACTTC.

This clonotype was detected only a few times. The chain carries TRBV20-1 and TRBJ2-3; D may match TRBD1 or TRBD2 (5 bases each). Germline loops: CDR1 DFQATT, CDR2 SNEGSKA (reference sequence). V lost 0 bases to trimming and J lost 4 bases, with 14 bases between them. The CDR3 has 15 residues. DNA for the CDR3: TGCAGTGCTAGAGATTCTGGGGGTTTGGCAGATACGCAGTATTTT. Translation gives CSARDSGGLADTQYF.

This clonotype turned up a few times. The rearrangement uses TRBV20-1 and TRBJ1-1; no clear D gene. This CDR3 contains 14 residues. The V and J ends lost 0 bases and 0 bases respectively, with 8 bases between them. CDR1 DFQATT and CDR2 SNEGSKA come from the germline V gene (reference sequence). In DNA form, the CDR3 reads TGCAGTGCTAGAGATAAACCTGTGAACACTGAAGCTTTCTTT. Its protein is CSARDKPVNTEAFF.

The chain uses TRBV14 and TRBJ2-5; possible D gene TRBD2, 7 bases. CDR3 length equals 16 residues. V lost 0 bases and J 4 bases, leaving 15 bases between the germline ends. Germline values: CDR1 SGHDN, CDR2 FVKESK. The chain's CDR3 is CASSQELGGLGETQYF. CDR3 sequence (DNA): TGTGCCAGCAGCCAAGAGCTCGGGGGGCTCGGAGAGACCCAGTACTTC.